The rows below give T cell receptor beta chains drawn from one sample of a study of cytomegalovirus exposure and HLA in healthy donors. Clones were read by immunoSEQ multiplex PCR, and TCRdb kept only the in-frame ones, dropping some. The sample has under 200,000 clones, 82% seen once; the top ten hold under 1%. The sequencing input was PBMCs. The receptors derive from a girl aged 2-10 years in good health and CMV-seropositive. Each CDR3 is given with its conserved first and last residue. A D gene is named only where the DNA matches it firmly. Clone size is shown for a subset of rows, as once, few, many or a class of expanded clone.

>NA|NA|TRBJ1-1|TRBV28
TGTGCCAGCAGTCCCCAGGAAAAAGCTTTCTTT
CASSPQEKAFF
>TRBD1|once|TRBJ2-7|TRBV30
TGTGCCTGGAGTGAGCACAGGGGTAGGGAGTACTTC
CAWSEHRGREYF
>TRBD1|NA|TRBJ2-5|TRBV6-1
TGTGCCAGCAGTACAGGGGTTGGAGAGACCCAGTACTTC
CASSTGVGETQYF
>TRBD2|NA|TRBJ2-3|TRBV19
TGTGCCAGTACCAGCGGGAGACCCACAGATACGCAGTATTTT
CASTSGRPTDTQYF
>TRBD1|NA|TRBJ1-2|TRBV29-1
TGCAGCGTTGATCACACAGGGGGCATGGGTGGCTACACCTTC
CSVDHTGGMGGYTF
>NA|once|TRBJ1-4|TRBV11-1
TGTGCCAGCAGGACAGCAACTAATGAAAAACTGTTTTTT
CASRTATNEKLFF
>NA|NA|TRBJ1-2|TRBV6-5
TGTGCCAGCAGTTACGTCAGCCAGGGTAGTGGCCACACCTTC
CASSYVSQGSGHTF
>TRBD1|NA|TRBJ2-3|TRBV18
TGTGCCAGCTCAAAACAAGGACAGGAGGTCGGAGATACGCAGTATTTT
CASSKQGQEVGDTQYF
>NA|once|TRBJ1-4|TRBV19
TGTGCCAGTAGTCGGAGGGGACCAACACAGTCAACTAATGAAAAACTGTTTTTT
CASSRRGPTQSTNEKLFF
>TRBD2|NA|TRBJ2-1|TRBV4-1
TGCGCCAGCAGCCAGTCCCCCGGGACTAGCGGGAGGGATGAGCAGTTCTTC
CASSQSPGTSGRDEQFF
>NA|NA|TRBJ2-7|TRBV5-4
TGTGCCAGCAGCCTACTAGCTCAGTCCTACGAGCAGTACTTC
CASSLLAQSYEQYF
>NA|few|TRBJ2-7|TRBV19
TGTGCCAGTAGTATGGATCCAGGGGCCGACGAGCAGTACTTC
CASSMDPGADEQYF
>NA|NA|TRBJ2-3|TRBV11-2
TGTGCCAGCAGCTCAGGAACAGATACGCAGTATTTT
CASSSGTDTQYF
>NA|NA|TRBJ2-5|TRBV6-6
TGTGCCAGCAGTACCCTAGGTGAGACCCAGTACTTC
CASSTLGETQYF